This entry lists 6 T cell receptor beta chains sequenced from one sample in a study of cytomegalovirus exposure and HLA in healthy donors. The PCR contained 60 Vbeta and 13 Jbeta primers. Assay used: immunoSEQ multiplex PCR; TCRdb lists only in-frame clones, some missing. The sample includes approximately 110,000 clones. Sample: PBMCs. The source is a man aged 18 to 29 in good health and CMV-seronegative.

This chain connects TRBV6-6 to TRBJ1-2; tentatively, D is TRBD1 (5 bases). V lost 4 bases, J lost 1 base, and 10 bases lay in between. This CDR3 spans 14 amino acids. Per the germline V gene, CDR1 is MNHNY and CDR2 is SVGAGI (reference sequence). The CDR3 region has the DNA TGTGCCAGCAGTTCGAGCAGGGATAACTATGGCTACACCTTC. It encodes CASSSSRDNYGYTF.

V gene TRBV6-1 combines with J gene TRBJ1-1; D is unclear. Germline loops: CDR1 MNHNS, CDR2 SASEGT. Deletions cut 6 bases from V and 1 base from J, with 9 bases between. The CDR3 is made up of 13 amino acids. CDR3 sequence (DNA): TGTGCCAGCAGCCTGGGAGGGAACACTGAAGCTTTCTTT. Amino acid sequence: CASSLGGNTEAFF.

The chain carries TRBV7-9 and TRBJ2-3, with D perhaps matching TRBD1 (6 bases). In germline, CDR1 is SEHNR, CDR2 FQNEAQ (reference sequence). The length of the CDR3 is 15 residues. The V end was cut by 5 bases, the J end by 1 base, with 13 bases between. The CDR3 nucleotides are TGTGCCAGCAGCCCAACAGGGCCAGGCACAGATACGCAGTATTTT. It yields the protein CASSPTGPGTDTQYF.

The rearrangement links TRBV9 to TRBJ1-2; D is possibly TRBD1 (6 bases). The CDR3 covers 13 residues. V was clipped by 6 bases and J by 2 bases, with 11 bases between them. The germline CDR1 and CDR2 sequences are SGDLS and YYNGEE. In DNA, the CDR3 is TGTGCCAGCACCACCACAGGGAACTATGGCTACACCTTC. Amino acid sequence: CASTTTGNYGYTF.

The CDR3 bases are TGTGCCAGCAGCCGGGGACAGGCCTACGAGCAGTACTTC. Translation gives CASSRGQAYEQYF. This chain uses TRBV14 with TRBJ2-7; TRBD1 aligns across 8 bases. V lost 4 bases and J lost 2; bases outside the gene matches: 1. This CDR3 comprises 13 residues. From germline, CDR1 is SGHDN and CDR2 FVKESK.

The chain joins TRBV19 to TRBJ1-5; maybe TRBD1 (5 bases). Trimming cost V 4 bases and J 5 bases, with 12 bases left between them. The CDR3 consists of 14 residues. Germline assignment: CDR1 LNHDA and CDR2 SQIVND (reference sequence). As DNA, the CDR3 is TGTGCCAGTAGTACACAGGAGCCTCATCAGCCCCAGCATTTT. Its protein product is CASSTQEPHQPQHF.